Listed here is a single TCR beta chain. The junction departs from the called germline gene at one end, perhaps through a read error. Germline-derived CDR1 and CDR2 are SSHAT and FNYEAQ (reference sequence). The CDR3 covers 14 residues. The sample originates from a study of blood T cell repertoires in COVID-19. As for the study in general: Collection of acute and convalescent COVID-19 samples took place in the United States, Italy and Spain. The cDNA or gDNA used as material had been derived from T cells, B-cell-depleted T cells, or PBMCs.

Per the study methods: Scientists estimated how many nucleated cells there were by amplifying reference gene primers. The assay was immunoSEQ multiplex PCR, and TCRdb's table has in-frame clones only and misses some. V and J calls and clone size are given by that table; D and trimming were obtained from the DNA. The sample shows about 62,000 clones, around four fifths of them seen only once. Sequencing was carried out using peripheral blood. The chain employs TRBV7-7 and TRBJ2-5; 11 bases fit TRBD2. The TCR was taken from a woman aged 50 to 60 with active or convalescent COVID-19. In nucleotides, the CDR3 is TGTGCTAGCAGTCAACTAGCGGGAGAAGAGACCCAGTACTTC. Translated: CASSQLAGEETQYF. The entire variable domain, with the rest obtained from reference TRBV7-7 and TRBJ2-5, is as follows: GAGVSQSPRYKVTKRGQDVTLRCDPISSHATLYWYQQALGQGPEFLTYFNYEAQPDKSGLPSDRFSAERPEGSISTLTIQRTEQRDSAMYRCASSQLAGEETQYFGPGTRLLVL.